The present entry profiles one T cell receptor beta chain with its context. This sample is part of a study of CD8+CD57+ T cells in acquired aplastic anemia. It was patients with CD8+CD57+ cell expansion by flow cytometry who were chosen for sequencing. Genomic DNA provided the template from which TCR beta VDJ and CDR3 profiles were obtained. TCRdb re-called the reads through MiXCR, storing one row per CDR3 protein. The sample holds roughly 250,000 distinct CDR3 sequences; 65% to 90% are singletons and the top ten take roughly 42%. Trimming removed 5 bases from V and 2 bases from J, with 13 bases in between. Germline CDR1 and CDR2: SGHVS and FNYEAQ. The length of the CDR3 is 14 residues.

What was sequenced was sorted CD4+, CD8+, or CD8+CD57+ T cells (not recorded which) from PBMCs. The TCR comes from a human donor with aplastic anemia. V is TRBV7-6 and J is TRBJ2-7, with TRBD2 as a possible D gene (5 bases). The DNA for the CDR3 is TGTGCCAGCAGCCGAGGGAGCGTTGCCTACGAGCAGTACTTC. Translated: CASSRGSVAYEQYF. The complete variable domain, with remaining parts taken from reference TRBV7-6 and TRBJ2-7, reads GAGVSQSPRYKVTKRGQDVALRCDPISGHVSLYWYRQALGQGPEFLTYFNYEAQQDKSGLPNDRFSAERPEGSISTLTIQRTEQRDSAMYRCASSRGSVAYEQYFGPGTRLTVT.